This T cell receptor beta chain came from a study of untreated major depressive disorder. Study-wide results and caveats: Compared with controls, depressed patients showed more TRBV05-01 (Vbeta 5.1) usage in CD4+ T cells. Three preselected Vbeta families were the sole sequencing comparisons.

Patients were free of psychiatric medication for at least 8 weeks. Depression in patients ranged from moderate to severe. Typically 85% to 95% of enriched cells were CD4+. CDR1 and CDR2 from the germline V gene are SGHTA and FQGNSA. The CDR3 is made up of 15 amino acids. V lost 2 bases and J 0 bases, leaving 11 bases between the germline ends. The protocol was immunoSEQ multiplex PCR, while the TCRdb copy is restricted to in-frame clones and leaves out a portion. The sample records some 13,000 clones, 80% to 95% being singletons. Concerning this clone itself: Its antigen is unidentified.

The sequencing input was CD4+ T cells from PBMCs. V usage is TRBV7-2 and J usage is TRBJ2-7; possibly TRBD2 for D (6 bases). The sequence derives from a woman aged 25 to 45 with major depressive disorder. The CDR3 DNA sequence: TGTGCCAGCAGCTTAAGCGGGCGGAGCTCCTACGAGCAGTACTTC. This codes for CASSLSGRSSYEQYF.